The 11 T cell receptor beta chains below come from one sample, sequenced in a study of blood T cell repertoires in COVID-19. Generated by immunoSEQ multiplex PCR, the TCRdb table keeps only in-frame clones and is missing some. The sample consists of 300,000 to 400,000 clones, 70% to 90% of them appearing once. The sequencing input was peripheral blood. The receptors were sampled from a woman aged 30 to 39 with COVID-19, enrolled during active disease.

The chain links TRBV11-2 to TRBJ1-6, with D unresolved. Trimming took off 0 bases at V and 10 bases at J, with 4 bases between the two ends. The CDR3 has 12 amino acids. The V gene's germline CDR1 is SGHAT and CDR2 FQNNGV. The CDR3 DNA reads TGTGCCAGCAGCTTAGATCTATCACCCCTCCACTTT. This translates into CASSLDLSPLHF.

V is TRBV7-8 and J is TRBJ2-2; a possible D gene is TRBD1 (6 bases). From germline, CDR1 is SGHVS and CDR2 FQNEAQ. Between the trimmed V and J ends, which lost 5 bases and 4 bases, there was a span of 20 bases. This CDR3 region has 17 residues. The CDR3, as DNA: TGTGCCAGCAGCCCTCCGCCCCAGGGGTATGGCACCGGGGAGCTGTTTTTT. This codes for CASSPPPQGYGTGELFF.

The sample holds a few counts of this clone. The V call is TRBV19, the J call TRBJ2-2; TRBD1 is a possible D gene (5 bases). This CDR3 is 14 amino acids long. V was shortened by 7 bases and J by 1 base, with 10 bases between the two germline ends. CDR1 and CDR2 from the germline V gene are LNHDA and SQIVND (reference sequence). DNA of the CDR3: TGTGCCAGTATATCCAGGGTGAACACCGGGGAGCTGTTTTTT. Protein: CASISRVNTGELFF.

The chain recombines TRBV2 with TRBJ2-3; D might be TRBD2 (5 bases). The germline CDR1 and CDR2 sequences are SNHLY and FYNNEI. Between the trimmed V and J ends, which lost 9 bases and 5 bases, there was a span of 15 bases. The CDR3 is 13 amino acids. CDR3 in amino acids: CASSVAAGDTQYF. DNA for the CDR3: TGTGCCAGTTCGGTCGCGGCGGGAGATACGCAGTATTTT.

CDR3 sequence: CASSATLPTGSGSPLHF. CDR3 sequence (DNA): TGTGCCAGTAGTGCCACCCTACCGACAGGGTCAGGGTCACCCCTCCACTTT. V is TRBV19 and J is TRBJ1-6; 7 positions agree with TRBD1. In germline, CDR1 is LNHDA, CDR2 SQIVND (reference sequence). The CDR3 totals 17 residues. V lost 5 bases, J lost 10 bases, and 17 bases stayed unmatched.

In its sample, this clone was seen once. The J gene is TRBJ2-2, the V gene TRBV11-2, with TRBD2 matching 14 bases. The CDR3 totals 17 residues. Germline values: CDR1 SGHAT, CDR2 FQNNGV. V trimming: 0 bases; J trimming: 6 bases; junction bases outside the gene matches: 3. The CDR3 DNA reads TGTGCCAGCAGCTTAGACGGACTAGCGGGGGGTCCCGGGGAGCTGTTTTTT. Protein product: CASSLDGLAGGPGELFF.

In its sample, this clone was seen once. The chain recombines TRBV2 with TRBJ1-2, with TRBD1 matching 7 bases. V shed 3 bases and J 7 bases; nucleotides not matched to a gene: 8. Germline assignment: CDR1 SNHLY and CDR2 FYNNEI. CDR3 size: 14 residues. CDR3 DNA sequence: TGTGCCAGCAGTGATAGACAGGGATGGGGTGGCTACACCTTC. Translation gives CASSDRQGWGGYTF.

The rearrangement links TRBV4-3 to TRBJ1-3; D unclear. The CDR3 is made up of 16 amino acids. CDR1 LGHNA and CDR2 YSLEER come from the germline V gene. With 4 bases removed from V and 0 bases from J, the gap between germline ends came to 13 bases. The DNA for the CDR3 is TGCGCCAGCAGCCGAGACCTGGTGAGCTCTGGAAACACCATATATTTT. This encodes CASSRDLVSSGNTIYF.

The genes are TRBV4-3 and TRBJ1-3; D is undetermined. Germline CDR1 reads LGHNA; CDR2 reads YSLEER. V lost 0 bases to trimming and J lost 0 bases, with 6 bases between them. CDR3 size: 15 residues. CDR3 DNA: TGCGCCAGCAGCCAAGATGTGGCCTCTGGAAACACCATATATTTT. It yields the protein CASSQDVASGNTIYF.

This sequence joins TRBV10-2 and TRBJ2-2, with D tentatively TRBD1 (6 bases). Trimming pared 7 bases from V and 0 bases from J, leaving 12 bases between. Germline loops: CDR1 WSHSY, CDR2 SAAADI. The CDR3 totals 15 residues. In DNA, the CDR3 is TGCGCCAGCACCCGGACAGTACCGAACACCGGGGAGCTGTTTTTT. The encoded protein is CASTRTVPNTGELFF.

The chain is built from TRBV2 and TRBJ2-7, with 10 bases aligning to TRBD2. The CDR3 extends over 14 amino acids. Trimming cost V 4 bases and J 2 bases; bases outside gene matches: 2. Germline V gene data show CDR1 as SNHLY and CDR2 as FYNNEI. CDR3 sequence reads: CASSALAGAYEQYF. CDR3 nucleotide sequence: TGTGCCAGCAGTGCCCTAGCGGGGGCCTACGAGCAGTACTTC.